One and the same sample provided the 20 T cell receptor beta chains below, sequenced in a study of early T cells in non-severe SARS-CoV-2 infection. TCRdb passed the 5' RACE reads through MiXCR, listing each CDR3 protein once. The table has 40,000 to 45,000 distinct CDR3 sequences, 5% to 6.5% seen once. Specimen: whole blood, collected at baseline. Receptors were obtained from an adult who was a healthcare worker with PCR-confirmed SARS-CoV-2 infection or an uninfected control (not recorded which).

This clonotype was counted at least ten times. The gene calls are TRBV6-6 and TRBJ2-5; 9 nucleotides align to TRBD1. CDR1 is MNHNY and CDR2 is SVGAGI in the germline V gene (reference sequence). The CDR3 is 15 amino acids. Germline trimming cut 2 bases from V and 2 bases from J; bases unmatched to any gene: 3. CDR3 in amino acids: CASSYIDRGQETQYF. For the CDR3, the DNA is TGTGCCAGCAGTTACATCGACAGGGGGCAAGAGACCCAGTACTTC.

Remarks on this clonotype: One end of the junction fails to match germline, which may point to a read error. This rearrangement joins TRBV20-1 to TRBJ2-2; no clear D gene. Germline lookup yields CDR1 DFQATT and CDR2 SNEGSKA (reference sequence). The CDR3 consists of 13 residues. The DNA for the CDR3 is TGCAGAGCTACGACACCGATGGTCGGGGAGCTGTTTTTT. It codes for CRATTPMVGELFF.

This chain connects TRBV12-3 or TRBV12-4 to TRBJ2-7; the match to TRBD1 covers 10 bases. V lost 5 bases, J lost 6 bases, and 10 bases stayed unmatched. The CDR3 has 15 residues. CDR3 nucleotides: TGTGCCAGCAGTCTAGGCGGGACAGGGGCCGCCGAGCAGTACTTC. Amino acids: CASSLGGTGAAEQYF.

The chain employs TRBV12-3 or TRBV12-4 and TRBJ1-1; TRBD1 is a possible D gene (5 bases). The CDR3 covers 16 residues. Between the trimmed V and J ends, which lost 2 bases and 1 base, there was a span of 14 bases. The DNA of the CDR3 is TGTGCCAGCAGTTTAACAAGGGGAATGGAGAACACTGAAGCTTTCTTT. It yields the protein CASSLTRGMENTEAFF.

The sample holds many counts of this clonotype. The V call is TRBV20-1, the J call TRBJ1-2, with 10 bases that match TRBD1. CDR3 length equals 15 residues. Germline CDR1 is DFQATT and CDR2 is SNEGSKA (reference sequence). J lost 1 base, V lost 6 bases, and 8 bases had no gene match. The CDR3 sequence: CSAWDRGRLNYGYTF. CDR3 nucleotides: TGCAGTGCATGGGACAGGGGCCGCCTTAACTATGGCTACACCTTC.

This clonotype was detected many times. This sequence joins TRBV12-3 or TRBV12-4 and TRBJ2-4, with D uncertain. Trimming took off 3 bases at V and 8 bases at J, with 11 bases between the two ends. The CDR3 totals 13 residues. CDR3 region: CASSFKGLDIQYF. CDR3 nucleotide sequence: TGTGCCAGCAGTTTTAAGGGTTTGGACATTCAGTACTTC.

A few counts support this clonotype. This chain connects TRBV7-9 to TRBJ2-3; 11 nucleotides agree with TRBD2. Germline V lookup: CDR1 SEHNR, CDR2 FQNEAQ (reference sequence). With 4 bases clipped from V and 3 bases from J, the junction kept 3 bases outside the gene matches. This CDR3 contains 15 residues. The CDR3 coding sequence is TGTGCCAGCAGCTCGGGACTAGCGGCTACAGATACGCAGTATTTT. This sequence encodes CASSSGLAATDTQYF.

Judged by abundance, this clonotype is medium-sized. The chain couples TRBV5-1 to TRBJ2-5, with a tentative D call TRBD1 (6 bases). Trimming removed 0 bases at V and 1 base at J, with 16 bases between. CDR1 and CDR2 (germline): SGHRS, YFSETQ. The CDR3 loop spans 17 amino acids. CDR3 DNA: TGCGCCAGCAGCTTGGACTCCGACAGGACCGTCCAAGAGACCCAGTACTTC. Its translation: CASSLDSDRTVQETQYF.

This clonotype was detected ten times or more. The chain couples TRBV10-1 to TRBJ2-5, with 11 positions matching TRBD2. The trim removed 1 base at V and 5 bases at J, leaving 6 bases unmatched. CDR1 WNHNN and CDR2 SYGVQD come from the germline V gene (reference sequence). The CDR3 contains 16 residues. The CDR3 loop reads CASSELASGGPETQYF. CDR3 coding DNA: TGCGCCAGCAGTGAGTTGGCTAGCGGGGGGCCGGAGACCCAGTACTTC.

This clonotype was seen at least ten times. The CDR3 region is CASSRLDREQYF. The CDR3 DNA reads as TGTGCCAGCAGCCGCCTGGACAGGGAGCAGTACTTC. This chain connects TRBV3-1 to TRBJ2-7; 7 bases agree with TRBD1. The CDR3 is made up of 12 amino acids. Germline lookup yields CDR1 LGHDT and CDR2 YNNKEL (reference sequence). Unmatched junction bases numbered 4, after V lost 4 bases and J lost 7 bases.

This clonotype occurred many times. The chain employs TRBV7-2 and TRBJ1-1; D may be TRBD1 (6 bases). CDR1 is SGHTA, CDR2 FQGNSA, per germline. The CDR3 has 14 residues. V shed 5 bases and J shed 7 bases, with 17 bases lying between them. The CDR3 is CASSVDRLGGEAFF. CDR3 DNA sequence: TGTGCCAGCAGCGTAGACAGGCTCGGGGGTGAAGCTTTCTTT. Full variable domain (remainder filled in from reference TRBV7-2 and TRBJ1-1): GAGVSQSPSNKVTEKGKDVELRCDPISGHTALYWYRQSLGQGLEFLIYFQGNSAPDKSGLPSDRFSAERTGGSVSTLTIQRTQQEDSAVYLCASSVDRLGGEAFFGQGTRLTVV.

This clonotype was counted ten times or more. The genes are TRBV20-1 and TRBJ2-7; D possibly corresponds to TRBD2 (5 bases). From germline, CDR1 is DFQATT and CDR2 SNEGSKA (reference sequence). The CDR3 extends over 14 amino acids. The germline V and J ends were trimmed by 0 bases and 3 bases, with 12 bases remaining between them. CDR3 amino acids: CSARDGWEFYEQYF. The CDR3 bases are TGCAGTGCTAGAGATGGGTGGGAGTTCTACGAGCAGTACTTC.

Here the CDR3 DNA reads TGTGCCAGCAGCTCAGCGGACAGGGGGCGTGAAAAACTGTTTTTT. Its translation is CASSSADRGREKLFF. V and J are TRBV7-9 and TRBJ1-4, with TRBD1 identical over 11 bases. The CDR3 spans 15 residues. Germline values: CDR1 SEHNR, CDR2 FQNEAQ (reference sequence). Trimming at V came to 4 bases and at J to 7 bases, leaving 5 bases not matched to a gene.

This clonotype was seen repeatedly, ten times or more. The gene calls are TRBV4-1 and TRBJ2-7; 8 nucleotides align to TRBD1. The CDR3 covers 15 residues. Trimming took 2 bases from V and 2 from J; bases not matched to a gene: 5. Germline values: CDR1 MGHRA, CDR2 YSYEKL. CDR3 bases: TGCGCCAGCAGCCAAAACCCAGGGGGCGCCTACGAGCAGTACTTC. This translates into CASSQNPGGAYEQYF.

This clonotype was detected a few times. This rearrangement joins TRBV2 to TRBJ2-7; no firm D call. The CDR3 length is 15 residues. The V end was cut by 3 bases, the J end by 0 bases, with 12 bases between. Germline values: CDR1 SNHLY, CDR2 FYNNEI. Here the CDR3 DNA reads TGTGCCAGCAGTGATGGGCCCCAACTCTCCTACGAGCAGTACTTC. Translated, it gives CASSDGPQLSYEQYF. Using reference TRBV2 and TRBJ2-7 for the parts outside the CDR3, the full variable domain is EPEVTQTPSHQVTQMGQEVILRCVPISNHLYFYWYRQILGQKVEFLVSFYNNEISEKSEIFDDQFSVERPDGSNFTLKIRSTKLEDSAMYFCASSDGPQLSYEQYFGPGTRLTVT.

This clonotype occurred many times. The chain combines TRBV20-1 with TRBJ1-1, with D maybe TRBD1 (6 bases). CDR1 and CDR2 from the germline V gene are DFQATT and SNEGSKA (reference sequence). The CDR3 spans 16 residues. V was pared by 0 bases and J by 0 bases, with 14 bases between. CDR3: CSARDIGRGLNTEAFF. In DNA, the CDR3 is TGCAGTGCTAGAGATATAGGTAGGGGGTTGAACACTGAAGCTTTCTTT.

Concerning this clonotype itself: A junction end diverges from the germline sequence, so it may reflect a read error. The J gene is TRBJ2-1, the V gene TRBV10-3; the match to TRBD2 covers 15 bases. The CDR3 is made up of 14 amino acids. Germline lookup yields CDR1 ENHRY and CDR2 SYGVKD. Written as DNA, the CDR3 is TGTGCCACCGTACCGGGACTAGCGGGGGGAATGTGGATCTTC. Encoded protein: CATVPGLAGGMWIF.

The sample holds many counts of this clonotype. This chain uses TRBV4-3 with TRBJ2-2; D is unresolved. The CDR3 contains 15 residues. CDR1 LGHNA and CDR2 YSLEER come from the germline V gene. Trimming left V 0 bases short and J 1 base short, with 6 bases between. CDR3 nucleotides: TGCGCCAGCAGCCAAGATCGGGTGAACACCGGGGAGCTGTTTTTT. It is translated as CASSQDRVNTGELFF.

A few counts support this clonotype. J is TRBJ1-2 and V is TRBV28; TRBD1 aligns across 10 bases. Germline loops: CDR1 MDHEN, CDR2 SYDVKM. V lost 5 bases to trimming and J lost 4 bases; unmatched junction nucleotides: 4. The CDR3 is 14 residues long. The CDR3 coding sequence is TGTGCCAGCAGTCTGTGGGACAGGGGCTATGGCTACACCTTC. Amino acid sequence: CASSLWDRGYGYTF.

The J gene is TRBJ2-5, the V gene TRBV5-5, with 8 positions matching TRBD1. CDR1 is SGHKS and CDR2 is YYEKEE in the germline V gene (reference sequence). This CDR3 is built from 13 residues. J was trimmed by 5 bases and V by 4 bases; bases with no gene match: 4. CDR3 nucleotide sequence: TGTGCCAGCAGCAGGACAGGGAAGGAGACCCAGTACTTC. The encoded protein is CASSRTGKETQYF.